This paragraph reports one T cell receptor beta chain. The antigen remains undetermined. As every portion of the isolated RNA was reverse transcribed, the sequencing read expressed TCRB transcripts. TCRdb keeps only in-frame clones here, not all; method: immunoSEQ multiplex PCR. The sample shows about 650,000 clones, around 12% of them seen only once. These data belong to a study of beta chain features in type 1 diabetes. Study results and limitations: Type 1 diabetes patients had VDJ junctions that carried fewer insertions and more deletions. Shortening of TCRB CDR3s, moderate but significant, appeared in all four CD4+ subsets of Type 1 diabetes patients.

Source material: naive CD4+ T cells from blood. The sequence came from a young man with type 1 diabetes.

The CDR3 coding sequence is TGTGCCAGCAGCTCGTCGGGAATCTACGAGCAGTACTTC. Its protein product is CASSSSGIYEQYF. The V and J genes are TRBV11-2 and TRBJ2-7; maybe TRBD2 (5 bases). This CDR3 spans 13 amino acids. Trimming pared 4 bases from V and 3 bases from J, leaving 10 bases between. In germline, CDR1 is SGHAT, CDR2 FQNNGV.